These T cell receptor beta chains were read from a single sample in a study of shared clonotypes between healthy human individuals. Measured with immunoSEQ multiplex PCR; TCRdb has only the in-frame clones, and not every one. The sample holds about 960,000 clones; 76% are singletons and the top ten take about 1.5%. The specimen sequenced was memory CD4+ T cells sorted from blood. Source of these receptors: a young man in good health. The CDR3 runs from the conserved cysteine through the conserved F or W. D genes are given only for firm matches. For some rows the clone size is stated as once, few or many, or as a class when expanded; others skip it.

j_gene | d_gene | len | v_gene | abundance | CDR3aa | CDR3nt
TRBJ1-6 | NA | 18 | TRBV5-1 | NA | CASSLEGRSGSLDSPLHF | TGCGCCAGCAGCTTGGAAGGCAGGTCGGGCTCTCTTGATTCACCCCTCCACTTT
TRBJ2-1 | NA | 16 | TRBV11-1 | once | CASSLTNGVTYNEQFF | TGTGCCAGCAGCTTGACCAACGGGGTAACCTACAATGAGCAGTTCTTC
TRBJ2-5 | TRBD2 | 16 | TRBV5-4 | NA | CASSLVLAGYRETQYF | TGTGCCAGCAGCTTGGTTCTAGCGGGATACCGGGAGACCCAGTACTTC
TRBJ1-1 | TRBD1 | 15 | TRBV30 | NA | CARSAGGAMNTEAFF | TGTGCCAGATCGGCAGGGGGCGCGATGAACACTGAAGCTTTCTTT
TRBJ2-7 | NA | 15 | TRBV7-9 | NA | CASSPGAKGGDEQYF | TGTGCCAGCAGCCCCGGGGCGAAAGGAGGAGACGAGCAGTACTTC
TRBJ2-2 | TRBD1 | 16 | TRBV11-2 | NA | CASRPGQGKISGELFF | TGTGCCAGCAGACCCGGACAGGGGAAGATTAGCGGGGAGCTGTTTTTT
TRBJ1-5 | NA | 15 | TRBV2 | NA | CASSVSQLNNQPQHF | TGTGCCAGCAGTGTTTCACAGCTAAACAATCAGCCCCAGCATTTT
TRBJ1-2 | NA | 15 | TRBV6-1 | NA | CASSGSSTANYGYTF | TGTGCCAGCAGTGGGTCCTCGACAGCTAACTATGGCTACACCTTC
TRBJ2-1 | TRBD2 | 16 | TRBV11-2 | NA | CASSSGLAGATDEQFF | TGTGCCAGCAGCTCTGGACTAGCGGGAGCCACGGATGAGCAGTTCTTC
TRBJ2-5 | TRBD2 | 18 | TRBV28 | NA | CASSLLGLAGGSVGTQYF | TGTGCCAGCAGTTTATTGGGACTAGCGGGGGGGTCTGTGGGGACCCAGTACTTC
TRBJ1-2 | TRBD1 | 15 | TRBV6-1 | few | CASSAWDRGDGGYTF | TGTGCCAGCAGTGCATGGGACAGGGGAGATGGTGGCTACACCTTC
TRBJ1-1 | NA | 13 | TRBV30 | NA | CAWTLQVNTEAFF | TGTGCCTGGACGCTACAGGTGAACACTGAAGCTTTCTTT
TRBJ2-5 | TRBD2 | 13 | TRBV19 | NA | CASSIVGGETQYF | TGTGCCAGTAGTATAGTGGGGGGGGAGACCCAGTACTTC
TRBJ2-5 | NA | 16 | TRBV5-6 | NA | CASSLKGLSIGETQYF | TGTGCCAGCAGCTTGAAAGGGCTTTCTATAGGGGAGACCCAGTACTTC
TRBJ2-7 | NA | 15 | TRBV5-4 | NA | CASSSGGSGFDEQYF | TGTGCCAGCAGCTCCGGGGGTTCTGGGTTCGACGAGCAGTACTTC
TRBJ2-7 | TRBD1 | 14 | TRBV6-5 | NA | CASSRTGKNYEQYF | TGTGCCAGCAGCCGGACAGGGAAAAACTACGAGCAGTACTTC
TRBJ1-5 | NA | 12 | TRBV28 | NA | CASSLFYQPQHF | TGTGCCAGCAGTTTATTCTATCAGCCCCAGCATTTT
TRBJ2-3 | NA | 15 | TRBV19 | NA | CASSPFGGQKDTQYF | TGTGCCAGTAGTCCCTTTGGGGGGCAAAAAGATACGCAGTATTTT
TRBJ2-5 | TRBD1 | 16 | TRBV29-1 | NA | CSARRGQGAFQETQYF | TGCAGCGCCCGAAGAGGACAGGGGGCGTTCCAAGAGACCCAGTACTTC
TRBJ1-4 | NA | 13 | TRBV19 | NA | CASRSATNEKLFF | TGTGCCAGTAGATCTGCTACTAATGAAAAACTGTTTTTT
TRBJ1-6 | NA | 15 | TRBV9 | few | CASSVVGTPNSPLHF | TGTGCCAGCAGCGTAGTTGGGACCCCTAATTCACCCCTCCACTTT
TRBJ2-7 | TRBD2 | 14 | TRBV7-2 | NA | CASSWTSGTYEQYF | TGTGCCAGCAGCTGGACTAGCGGGACTTACGAGCAGTACTTC
TRBJ2-7 | NA | 14 | TRBV29-1 | NA | CSVGTARSSYEQYF | TGCAGCGTGGGAACGGCTAGGAGCTCCTACGAGCAGTACTTC
TRBJ2-2 | NA | 15 | TRBV6-1 | NA | CACRGTTFNTGELFF | TGTGCCTGTAGAGGGACAACTTTTAACACCGGGGAGCTGTTTTTT
TRBJ2-3 | TRBD2 | 16 | TRBV11-2 | NA | CASSFSSGTIADTQYF | TGTGCCAGCAGCTTCTCATCAGGGACTATCGCAGATACGCAGTATTTT
TRBJ1-3 | NA | 14 | TRBV11-3 | many | CASSLRGGRNTIYF | TGTGCCAGCAGCTTACGCGGGGGTAGGAACACCATATATTTT
TRBJ1-1 | TRBD1 | 14 | TRBV10-1 | few | CASSEYRGVTEAFF | TGCGCCAGCAGTGAGTACAGGGGGGTCACTGAAGCTTTCTTT
TRBJ2-7 | NA | 15 | TRBV7-2 | NA | CASSLASGTLREQYF | TGTGCCAGCAGCTTAGCCTCCGGGACCCTCCGCGAGCAGTACTTC
TRBJ2-3 | TRBD1 | 17 | TRBV5-1 | few | CASSVTTGVGITDTQYF | TGCGCCAGCAGCGTCACGACAGGGGTCGGGATCACAGATACGCAGTATTTT
TRBJ1-2 | NA | 15 | TRBV27 | NA | CASSGKGTNNYGYTF | TGTGCCAGCAGTGGAAAGGGGACCAACAACTATGGCTACACCTTC
TRBJ1-4 | NA | 17 | TRBV28 | NA | CASNRLQGGTTNEKLFF | TGTGCCAGCAACAGGCTACAAGGGGGAACTACTAATGAAAAACTGTTTTTT